This section outlines one TCR beta chain sequence together with its context. The data were taken from a study of control samples from healthy donors and cancer patients. Produced via immunoSEQ multiplex PCR; TCRdb's table is partial and in-frame only. The top ten hold roughly 43% of the sample, which has over 40,000 clones, about 90% seen once. Trimming took 1 base from V and 4 from J, leaving 8 bases between them. CDR3 length: 14 residues. Germline-derived CDR1 and CDR2 are SGHAT and FQNNGV. V is TRBV11-2 and J is TRBJ1-3, with D hard to call. The sample comprised PBMCs. This TCR derives from a man between 50 and 59 years old with head and neck cancer. The CDR3 sequence is CASSLGEQGNTIYF. The CDR3 nucleotides are TGTGCCAGCAGCTTAGGGGAACAGGGAAACACCATATATTTT.